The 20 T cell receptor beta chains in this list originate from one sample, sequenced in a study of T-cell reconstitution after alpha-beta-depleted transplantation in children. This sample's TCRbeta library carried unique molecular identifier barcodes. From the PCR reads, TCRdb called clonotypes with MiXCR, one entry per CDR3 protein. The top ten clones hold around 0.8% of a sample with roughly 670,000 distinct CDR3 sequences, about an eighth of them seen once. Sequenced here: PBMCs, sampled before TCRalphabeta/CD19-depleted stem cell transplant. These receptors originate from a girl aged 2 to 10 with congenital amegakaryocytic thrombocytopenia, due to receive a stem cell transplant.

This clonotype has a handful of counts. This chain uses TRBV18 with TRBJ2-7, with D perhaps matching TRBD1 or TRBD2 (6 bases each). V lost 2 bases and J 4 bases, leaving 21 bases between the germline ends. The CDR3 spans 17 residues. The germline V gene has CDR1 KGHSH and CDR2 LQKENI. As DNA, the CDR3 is TGTGCCAGCTCACCAAGCATGGTAGACACGGGGGCGTACGAGCAGTACTTC. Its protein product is CASSPSMVDTGAYEQYF. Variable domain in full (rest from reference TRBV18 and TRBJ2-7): NAGVMQNPRHLVRRRGQEARLRCSPMKGHSHVYWYRQLPEEGLKFMVYLQKENIIDESGMPKERFSAEFPKEGPSILRIQQVVRGDSAAYFCASSPSMVDTGAYEQYFGPGTRLTVT.

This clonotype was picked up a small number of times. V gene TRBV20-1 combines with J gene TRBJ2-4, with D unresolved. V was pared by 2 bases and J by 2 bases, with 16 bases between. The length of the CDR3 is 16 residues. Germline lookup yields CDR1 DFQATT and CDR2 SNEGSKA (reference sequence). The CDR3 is CSARPPERFTKNIQYF. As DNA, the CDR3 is TGCAGTGCTAGACCCCCGGAAAGGTTTACCAAAAACATTCAGTACTTC.

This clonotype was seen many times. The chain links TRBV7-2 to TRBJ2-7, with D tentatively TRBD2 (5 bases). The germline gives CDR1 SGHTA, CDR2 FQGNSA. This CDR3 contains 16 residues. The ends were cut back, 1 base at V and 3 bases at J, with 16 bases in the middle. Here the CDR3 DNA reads TGTGCCAGCAGCTTAGTCGGAGGAAGGTACCTCTACGAGCAGTACTTC. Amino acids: CASSLVGGRYLYEQYF.

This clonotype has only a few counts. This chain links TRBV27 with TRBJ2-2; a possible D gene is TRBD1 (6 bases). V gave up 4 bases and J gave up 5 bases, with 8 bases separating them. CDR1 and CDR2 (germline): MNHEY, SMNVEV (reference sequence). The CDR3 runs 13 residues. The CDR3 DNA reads TGTGCCAGCAGTTGGGACATGACCGGGGAGCTGTTTTTT. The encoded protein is CASSWDMTGELFF.

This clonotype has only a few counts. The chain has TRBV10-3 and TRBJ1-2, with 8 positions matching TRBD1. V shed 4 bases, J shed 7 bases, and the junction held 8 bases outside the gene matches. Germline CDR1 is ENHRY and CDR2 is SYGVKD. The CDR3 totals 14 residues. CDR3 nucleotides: TGTGCCATCAGTGTCCAGGGACAGGTCCTTGGCTACACCTTC. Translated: CAISVQGQVLGYTF.

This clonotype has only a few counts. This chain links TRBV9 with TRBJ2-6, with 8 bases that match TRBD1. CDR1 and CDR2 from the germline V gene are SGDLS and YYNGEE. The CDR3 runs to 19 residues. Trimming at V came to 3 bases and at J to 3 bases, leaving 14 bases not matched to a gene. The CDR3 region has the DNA TGTGCCAGCAGCGCCCCCCGGACAGGGTTAATTAGTGGGGCCAACGTCCTGACTTTC. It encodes CASSAPRTGLISGANVLTF.

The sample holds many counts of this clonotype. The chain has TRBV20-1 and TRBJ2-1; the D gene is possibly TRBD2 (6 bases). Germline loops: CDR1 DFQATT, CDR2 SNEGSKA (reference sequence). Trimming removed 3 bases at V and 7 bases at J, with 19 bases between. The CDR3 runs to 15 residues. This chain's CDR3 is CSASFGRNPVNEQFF. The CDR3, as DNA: TGCAGTGCTAGTTTCGGGAGAAACCCTGTTAATGAGCAGTTCTTC.

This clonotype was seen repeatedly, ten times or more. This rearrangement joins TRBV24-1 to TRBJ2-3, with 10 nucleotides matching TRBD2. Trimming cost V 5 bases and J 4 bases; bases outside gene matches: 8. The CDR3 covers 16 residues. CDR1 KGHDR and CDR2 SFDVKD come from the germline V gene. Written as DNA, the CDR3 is TGTGCCACCAGTGGAGAGCTAGCGGGAGCCGCAGATACGCAGTATTTT. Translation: CATSGELAGAADTQYF.

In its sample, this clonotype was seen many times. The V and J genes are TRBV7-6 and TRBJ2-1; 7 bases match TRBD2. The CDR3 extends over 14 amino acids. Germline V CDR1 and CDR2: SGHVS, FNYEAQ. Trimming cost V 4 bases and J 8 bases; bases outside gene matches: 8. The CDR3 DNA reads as TGTGCCAGCAGCTCCGGACTAGTTTCCCATGAGCAGTTCTTC. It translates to CASSSGLVSHEQFF.

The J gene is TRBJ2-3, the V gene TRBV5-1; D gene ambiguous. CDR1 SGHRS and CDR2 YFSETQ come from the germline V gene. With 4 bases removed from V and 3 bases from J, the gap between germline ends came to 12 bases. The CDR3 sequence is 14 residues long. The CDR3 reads CASSVSRPTDTQYF. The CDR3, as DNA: TGCGCCAGCAGCGTTAGCAGGCCAACAGATACGCAGTATTTT.

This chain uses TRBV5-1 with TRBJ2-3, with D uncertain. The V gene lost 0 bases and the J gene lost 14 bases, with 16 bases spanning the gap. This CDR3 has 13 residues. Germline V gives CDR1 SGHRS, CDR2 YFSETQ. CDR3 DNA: TGCGCCAGCAGCTTGGTTGGTGATGTACCGACGTATTTT. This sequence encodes CASSLVGDVPTYF.

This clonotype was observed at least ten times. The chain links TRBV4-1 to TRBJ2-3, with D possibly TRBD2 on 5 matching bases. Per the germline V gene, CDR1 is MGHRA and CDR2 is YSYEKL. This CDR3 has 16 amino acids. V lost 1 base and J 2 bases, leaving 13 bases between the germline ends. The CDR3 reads CASSQGGGLHTDTQYF. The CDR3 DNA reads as TGCGCCAGCAGCCAAGGGGGTGGACTTCACACAGATACGCAGTATTTT.

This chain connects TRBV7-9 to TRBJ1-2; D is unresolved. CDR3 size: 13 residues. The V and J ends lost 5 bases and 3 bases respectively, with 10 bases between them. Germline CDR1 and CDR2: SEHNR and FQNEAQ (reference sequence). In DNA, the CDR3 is TGTGCCAGCAGCCAGACCTGGGACTATGGCTACACCTTC. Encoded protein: CASSQTWDYGYTF.

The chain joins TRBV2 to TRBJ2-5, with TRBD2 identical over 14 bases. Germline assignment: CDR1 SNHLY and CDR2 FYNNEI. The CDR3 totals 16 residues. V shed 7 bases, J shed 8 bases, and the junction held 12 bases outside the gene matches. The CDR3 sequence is CASTQGTSGSPGTQYF. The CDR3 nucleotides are TGTGCCAGCACCCAAGGGACTAGCGGGAGCCCAGGAACCCAGTACTTC.

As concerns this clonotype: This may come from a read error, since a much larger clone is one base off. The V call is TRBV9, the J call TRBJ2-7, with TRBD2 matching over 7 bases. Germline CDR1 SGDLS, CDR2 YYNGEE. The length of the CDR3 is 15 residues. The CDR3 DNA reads TGTGCCAGCAGCCCTACTAGCGTCCCCTCCTACGAGCAGTGCTTC. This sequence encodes CASSPTSVPSYEQCF.

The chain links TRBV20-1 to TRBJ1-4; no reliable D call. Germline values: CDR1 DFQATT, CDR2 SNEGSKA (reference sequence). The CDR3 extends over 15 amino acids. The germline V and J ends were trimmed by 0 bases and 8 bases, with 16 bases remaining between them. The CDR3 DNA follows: TGCAGTGCTAGAGATATGTACAGAAACATCGAAAAACTGTTTTTT. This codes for CSARDMYRNIEKLFF.

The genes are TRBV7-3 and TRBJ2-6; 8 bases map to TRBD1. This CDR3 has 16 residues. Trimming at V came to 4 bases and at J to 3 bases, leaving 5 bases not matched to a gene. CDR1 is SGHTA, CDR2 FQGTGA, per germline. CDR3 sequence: CASSSGQGIGANVLTF. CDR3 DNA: TGTGCCAGCAGCTCAGGACAGGGCATTGGGGCCAACGTCCTGACTTTC.

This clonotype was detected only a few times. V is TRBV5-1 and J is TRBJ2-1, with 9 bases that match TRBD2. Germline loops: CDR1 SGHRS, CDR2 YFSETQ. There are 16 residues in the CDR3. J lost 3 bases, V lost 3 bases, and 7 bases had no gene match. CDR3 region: CASSSKIAGDYNEQFF. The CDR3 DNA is TGCGCCAGCAGCTCAAAAATAGCGGGAGACTACAATGAGCAGTTCTTC.

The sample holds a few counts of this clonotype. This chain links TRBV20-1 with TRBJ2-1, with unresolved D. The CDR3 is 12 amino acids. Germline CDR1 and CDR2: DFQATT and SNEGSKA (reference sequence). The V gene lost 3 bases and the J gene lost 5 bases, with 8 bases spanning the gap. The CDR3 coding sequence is TGCAGTGCTAGTTCAGGAGACAATGAGCAGTTCTTC. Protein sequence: CSASSGDNEQFF.

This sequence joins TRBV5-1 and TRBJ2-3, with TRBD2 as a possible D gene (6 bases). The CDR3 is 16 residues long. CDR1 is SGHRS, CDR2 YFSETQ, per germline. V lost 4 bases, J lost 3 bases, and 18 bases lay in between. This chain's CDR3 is CASSPTGGVVTDTQYF. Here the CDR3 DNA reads TGCGCCAGCAGCCCGACCGGAGGGGTAGTAACAGATACGCAGTATTTT.